This T cell receptor beta chain was profiled in a study of STAT5B mutations in CD4+ large granular lymphocyte leukemia. Looking at the study overall: Healthy donors showed HLA-associated enrichment of the CDR3 'QG' motif.

Remarks on this clone: Antigen unknown.

General observations from the study: Main leukemic clonotypes were patient-specific, but under 30% appeared at low frequency elsewhere.

The assay was run at survey level. Produced via immunoSEQ multiplex PCR; TCRdb's table is partial and in-frame only. The table records 20,000 or so clones, around 84% of them present only once. The sequenced material came from CD4+ T cells from blood buffy coats. This receptor was identified in a human donor in good health.

This CDR3 reads CASSAHGGQGTEAFF. CDR3 nucleotides: TGTGCCAGCAGTGCCCACGGGGGGCAGGGCACTGAAGCTTTCTTT. The V and J genes are TRBV6-4 and TRBJ1-1, with D perhaps matching TRBD1 (6 bases). The V gene lost 4 bases and the J gene lost 4 bases, with 16 bases spanning the gap. Germline V lookup: CDR1 MRHNA, CDR2 SNTAGT. The CDR3 sequence is 15 residues long.